The 26 T cell receptor beta chains below come from one sample, sequenced in a study of blood T cell repertoires in COVID-19 (dated by TCRdb to the early 2020s). Library method: the immunoSEQ multiplex PCR assay. TCRdb stores this immuneACCESS table with in-frame sequences only. Part of the clones is absent; in the studies checked, under half of the shortfall reflects unresolved V genes, and no reason is known for the rest. This sample comprises around 180,000 clones, 82% of them detected only once. 10% to 13% of the sample comes from the top ten. Material: peripheral blood. These receptors came from a woman older than 75 with active or convalescent COVID-19.

This chain uses TRBV9 with TRBJ1-3, with 8 bases aligning to TRBD1. Trimming cost V 3 bases and J 0 bases; bases outside gene matches: 11. The CDR3 extends over 18 amino acids. Germline CDR1 is SGDLS and CDR2 is YYNGEE. CDR3 bases: TGTGCCAGCAGCGAGGACCCGGGACAGGTTCGCTCTGGAAACACCATATATTTT. Amino acids: CASSEDPGQVRSGNTIYF.

The V gene is TRBV5-1, the J gene TRBJ2-5; TRBD1 agrees at 7 bases. V dropped 6 bases and J dropped 3; count of bases not matched to a gene: 8. The length of the CDR3 is 14 residues. Germline V gene data show CDR1 as SGHRS and CDR2 as YFSETQ. CDR3 DNA: TGCGCCAGCAAAAAACTAACAGGGGAAGAGACCCAGTACTTC. This sequence encodes CASKKLTGEETQYF.

The chain recombines TRBV2 with TRBJ2-7, with D perhaps TRBD2 (7 bases). In germline, CDR1 is SNHLY, CDR2 FYNNEI. The CDR3 consists of 17 residues. Trimming cost V 7 bases and J 1 base, with 23 bases left between them. The CDR3 here is CASKVGGGRGGSYEQYF. The CDR3 nucleotides read TGTGCCAGCAAGGTAGGAGGCGGGAGAGGGGGTTCCTACGAGCAGTACTTC.

The V and J genes are TRBV11-3 and TRBJ1-2, with 8 bases that match TRBD1. Trimming removed 6 bases from V and 5 bases from J; junction bases left unmatched: 8. CDR1 is SGHNT and CDR2 is YENEEA in the germline V gene. CDR3 length: 14 amino acids. The CDR3 DNA sequence: TGTGCCAGCAGTTTGACAGGGGAGGGGTATGGCTACACCTTC. Its translation: CASSLTGEGYGYTF.

V and J are TRBV11-2 and TRBJ1-2; TRBD1 matches at 7 bases. Germline V gene data show CDR1 as SGHAT and CDR2 as FQNNGV. The CDR3 totals 13 residues. V lost 4 bases and J lost 4; bases outside the gene matches: 3. The CDR3 DNA is TGTGCCAGCAGCTCAGGGGGTGGCTATGGCTACACCTTC. It codes for CASSSGGGYGYTF.

V and J are TRBV9 and TRBJ2-7, with D possibly being TRBD1 (6 bases). CDR1 is SGDLS and CDR2 is YYNGEE in the germline V gene. There are 15 residues in the CDR3. V was shortened by 1 base and J by 2 bases, with 13 bases between the two germline ends. CDR3 sequence reads: CASSVSDRLPYEQYF. The CDR3 DNA reads as TGTGCCAGCAGCGTAAGCGACAGGCTCCCCTACGAGCAGTACTTC.

The CDR3 here is CASSLTREGLYEQYF. In DNA, the CDR3 is TGTGCCAGCAGCTTAACCCGGGAGGGCCTCTACGAGCAGTACTTC. V is TRBV7-2 and J is TRBJ2-7, with TRBD2 identical over 8 bases. The CDR3 extends over 15 amino acids. Germline lookup yields CDR1 SGHTA and CDR2 FQGNSA. V was pared by 2 bases and J by 3 bases, with 6 bases of the junction left unmatched.

CDR3 sequence: CASSSGLAGLYEQYF. The CDR3 coding sequence is TGCGCCAGCAGCTCGGGACTAGCGGGACTCTACGAGCAGTACTTC. The J gene is TRBJ2-7, the V gene TRBV4-1; 13 bases line up with TRBD2. CDR1 is MGHRA and CDR2 is YSYEKL in the germline V gene. Trimming cost V 5 bases and J 3 bases; bases outside gene matches: 4. The CDR3 is 15 residues long.

The chain links TRBV9 to TRBJ1-5, with a weak D call TRBD1 (6 bases). V was cut by 3 bases and J by 7 bases, with 11 bases left in between. CDR3 length: 13 amino acids. Germline CDR1 is SGDLS and CDR2 is YYNGEE. For the CDR3, the DNA is TGTGCCAGCAGCGCTACAGGGATACAGCCCCAGCATTTT. Translation: CASSATGIQPQHF.

The chain's CDR3 is CASSPRTSGRGDTQYF. CDR3 DNA sequence: TGTGCCAGCAGCCCCCGGACTAGTGGGAGAGGAGATACGCAGTATTTT. The chain uses TRBV9 and TRBJ2-3; 7 bases are a match to TRBD2. The CDR3 covers 16 residues. CDR1 SGDLS and CDR2 YYNGEE come from the germline V gene. The ends lost 4 bases at V and 5 bases at J; junction bases unmatched: 13.

The chain employs TRBV6-6 and TRBJ1-3; D not resolved. Germline V lookup: CDR1 MNHNY, CDR2 SVGAGI (reference sequence). The CDR3 length is 13 residues. V lost 6 bases to trimming and J lost 0 bases, with 6 bases between them. CDR3 nucleotide sequence: TGTGCCAGCAGCCCCAACTCTGGAAACACCATATATTTT. Encoded protein: CASSPNSGNTIYF.

V is TRBV2 and J is TRBJ1-1; 9 bases are a match to TRBD1. Germline CDR1 reads SNHLY; CDR2 reads FYNNEI. The V and J ends lost 8 bases and 5 bases, in that order; junction bases with no gene match: 6. The CDR3 sequence is 13 residues long. The CDR3 nucleotides are TGTGCCAGCGGGAAGGACAGGGGAACTGAAGCTTTCTTT. It encodes CASGKDRGTEAFF.

The CDR3 region has the DNA TGTGCCAGCAGCTTCGGACAGGGGGCCACTGAAGCTTTCTTT. This sequence encodes CASSFGQGATEAFF. The rearrangement uses TRBV7-9 and TRBJ1-1, with 11 bases identical to TRBD1. Germline V gene sequence: CDR1 SEHNR, CDR2 FQNEAQ (reference sequence). The CDR3 sequence is 14 residues long. Unmatched junction bases numbered 1, after V lost 3 bases and J lost 4 bases. Together with reference TRBV7-9 and TRBJ1-1, the CDR3 gives the full variable domain: DTGVSQNPRHKITKRGQNVTFRCDPISEHNRLYWYRQTLGQGPEFLTYFQNEAQLEKSRLLSDRFSAERPKGSFSTLEIQRTEQGDSAMYLCASSFGQGATEAFFGQGTRLTVV.

The chain has TRBV9 and TRBJ2-2, with TRBD1 matching over 8 bases. The CDR3 sequence is 17 residues long. Unmatched junction bases numbered 8, after V lost 1 base and J lost 3 bases. The germline V gene encodes CDR1 SGDLS and CDR2 YYNGEE. In nucleotides, the CDR3 is TGTGCCAGCAGCGTATCCGGGACAGGAACCCACACCGGGGAGCTGTTTTTT. Its translation is CASSVSGTGTHTGELFF.

This clone was observed once. The chain carries TRBV15 and TRBJ2-1, with D perhaps matching TRBD1 (6 bases). Germline V gene sequence: CDR1 LNHNV, CDR2 YYDKDF (reference sequence). The germline V and J ends were trimmed by 4 bases and 4 bases, with 14 bases remaining between them. This CDR3 is 15 amino acids long. Here the CDR3 reads CATSTGQQQYNEQFF. DNA of the CDR3: TGTGCCACCAGCACCGGACAGCAGCAGTACAATGAGCAGTTCTTC.

The chain joins TRBV3-1 (or the pseudogene TRBV3-2) to TRBJ2-3; D is unresolved. The CDR3 runs to 15 residues. Trimming removed 3 bases at V and 2 bases at J, with 12 bases between. Germline V gives CDR1 LGHDT, CDR2 YNNKEL (reference sequence). The CDR3: CASSHLLRPTDTQYF. CDR3 nucleotides: TGTGCCAGCAGCCATCTTTTGCGGCCCACAGATACGCAGTATTTT.

This clone showed up just once. The chain employs TRBV24-1 and TRBJ2-1; 11 positions agree with TRBD2. This CDR3 contains 16 residues. The trim removed 2 bases at V and 5 bases at J, leaving 4 bases unmatched. Germline CDR1 reads KGHDR; CDR2 reads SFDVKD. CDR3 in amino acids: CATSDYGLAGNNEQFF. CDR3 sequence (DNA): TGTGCCACCAGTGATTATGGACTAGCGGGCAACAATGAGCAGTTCTTC.

V is TRBV28 and J is TRBJ2-7; possible D gene TRBD1, 6 bases. Germline V gene sequence: CDR1 MDHEN, CDR2 SYDVKM. Deletions cut 6 bases from V and 0 bases from J, with 18 bases between. The CDR3 has 16 amino acids. CDR3 loop: CASRLWTDSRSYEQYF. CDR3 DNA: TGTGCCAGCAGGCTTTGGACGGACAGCCGCTCCTACGAGCAGTACTTC.

The CDR3: CSASGDYEQYF. As DNA, the CDR3 is TGCAGTGCTAGCGGAGATTACGAGCAGTACTTC. The gene calls are TRBV20-1 and TRBJ2-7; D is ambiguous. The CDR3 spans 11 residues. V was shortened by 3 bases and J by 4 bases, with 7 bases between the two germline ends. Germline CDR1 and CDR2: DFQATT and SNEGSKA (reference sequence).

V and J are TRBV15 and TRBJ1-4; D is unresolved. The CDR3 extends over 17 amino acids. The germline gives CDR1 LNHNV, CDR2 YYDKDF (reference sequence). Trimming stripped 1 base from V and 8 bases from J, with 20 bases between. Here the CDR3 DNA reads TGTGCCACCAGCAGAGTTGTCACCTTGGAGGGAAAAGAAAAACTGTTTTTT. It codes for CATSRVVTLEGKEKLFF.

This chain links TRBV18 with TRBJ1-5; 9 bases are a match to TRBD1. V dropped 4 bases and J dropped 6; count of bases not matched to a gene: 4. This CDR3 is built from 14 residues. Germline loops: CDR1 KGHSH, CDR2 LQKENI. CDR3 DNA: TGTGCCAGCTCACTTAGACAGGGGGGTCAGCCCCAGCATTTT. It codes for CASSLRQGGQPQHF.

This chain connects TRBV7-2 to TRBJ1-1; D remains ambiguous. V was clipped by 5 bases and J by 1 base, with 8 bases between them. Germline loops: CDR1 SGHTA, CDR2 FQGNSA. The CDR3 consists of 13 residues. CDR3 DNA sequence: TGTGCCAGCAGCCGGCGGGGGAACACTGAAGCTTTCTTT. Translated, it gives CASSRRGNTEAFF.

CDR3 region: CASSKPTGEVGETQYF. The CDR3 region has the DNA TGCGCCAGCAGCAAGCCCACAGGGGAGGTGGGAGAGACCCAGTACTTC. The chain has TRBV5-1 and TRBJ2-5, with TRBD1 as a possible D gene (7 bases). Germline values: CDR1 SGHRS, CDR2 YFSETQ. This CDR3 comprises 16 residues. V gave up 4 bases and J gave up 4 bases, with 20 bases separating them.

CDR3 coding DNA: TGTGCCAGTAGTATGGGACTAGTTGACAATGAGCAGTTCTTC. This gives the protein CASSMGLVDNEQFF. V is TRBV19 and J is TRBJ2-1; TRBD2 aligns across 8 bases. The CDR3 length is 14 residues. Germline V gene sequence: CDR1 LNHDA, CDR2 SQIVND (reference sequence). Trimming removed 3 bases from V and 5 bases from J; junction bases left unmatched: 3. The whole variable domain, remainder taken from reference TRBV19 and TRBJ2-1, is DGGITQSPKYLFRKEGQNVTLSCEQNLNHDAMYWYRQDPGQGLRLIYYSQIVNDFQKGDIAEGYSVSREKKESFPLTVTSAQKNPTAFYLCASSMGLVDNEQFFGPGTRLTVL.

This clone was seen more than once but under ten times. The CDR3 is CASSESSGLGYTF. The CDR3 nucleotides are TGCGCCAGCAGTGAGTCGTCGGGTCTTGGCTACACCTTC. This chain links TRBV10-2 with TRBJ1-2, with unresolved D. The V and J ends lost 0 bases and 7 bases respectively, with 9 bases between them. The CDR3 loop spans 13 amino acids. The germline V gene encodes CDR1 WSHSY and CDR2 SAAADI.

This clone has a count of ten or more. This chain joins TRBV5-4 and TRBJ1-3; TRBD1 might be the D (6 bases). The CDR3 is 14 residues long. In germline, CDR1 is SGHNT, CDR2 YYREEE (reference sequence). V was shortened by 3 bases and J by 5 bases, with 12 bases between the two germline ends. CDR3 amino acids: CASSSQGTRNTIYF. The CDR3 nucleotides read TGTGCCAGCAGCTCACAGGGTACCAGAAACACCATATATTTT.